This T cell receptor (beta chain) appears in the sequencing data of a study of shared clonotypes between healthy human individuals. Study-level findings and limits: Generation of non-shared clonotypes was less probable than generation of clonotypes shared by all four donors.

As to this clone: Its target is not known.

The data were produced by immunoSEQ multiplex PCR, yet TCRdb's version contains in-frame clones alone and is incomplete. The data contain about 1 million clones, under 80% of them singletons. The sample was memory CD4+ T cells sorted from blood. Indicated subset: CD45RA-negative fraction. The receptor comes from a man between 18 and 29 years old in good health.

The CDR3 DNA follows: TGTGCCAGCAGTGATACCGGGGGCCAAAATGAAAAACTGTTTTTT. Encoded protein: CASSDTGGQNEKLFF. The rearrangement links TRBV6-1 to TRBJ1-4; TRBD1 is a possible D gene (6 bases). There are 15 residues in the CDR3. In germline, CDR1 is MNHNS, CDR2 SASEGT. The germline V and J ends were trimmed by 3 bases and 5 bases, with 13 bases remaining between them.